This T cell receptor beta chain was identified in a study of tumor and adjacent non-tumor tissue in lung cancer. Overall study: There were 12 adenocarcinoma, 2 squamous cell carcinoma and 1 small cell lung cancer cases. Aged about 31 to 80 years, patients included fewer than 11 men and several women with stage I to III disease. Study-wide findings and caveats: Patients with more diverse tumor TCRs had worse survival.

The library came from three nested PCR rounds adapted from ARM-PCR protocols. TCRdb passed the multiplex PCR reads through MiXCR, listing each CDR3 protein once. Of around 120,000 distinct CDR3 sequences detected, 60% to 70% appear once; the ten largest clones hold roughly 13%. There are 13 residues in the CDR3. Germline V gene lookup returns CDR1 SGHNT and CDR2 YENEEA. RNA was extracted from bulk tissue without any cell sorting. Worth noting for this clonotype: Its antigen is not known.

The sample consisted of lung tumor tissue. The chain couples TRBV11-3 to TRBJ1-3; no reliable D call. The receptor's source is a man aged 30 to 45 with non-small cell lung cancer. CDR3 loop: CDNTTGSGNTIYF. The CDR3 nucleotides read TGTGACAACACCACTGGCTCTGGAAACACCATATATTTT.